What follows are 17 T cell receptor beta chains derived from one specimen sequenced in a study of cytomegalovirus exposure and HLA in healthy donors. Assay: immunoSEQ multiplex PCR; the TCRdb copy retains only in-frame clones and omits some. Seen here are approximately 160,000 clones, 86% observed once, and the top ten hold about 2.2%. The sample taken for sequencing was PBMCs. Receptors originate from a woman aged 18-29 years in good health and CMV-seronegative.

V usage is TRBV5-8 and J usage is TRBJ1-5; the match to TRBD1 covers 11 bases. The CDR3 contains 17 residues. The V and J ends lost 4 bases and 4 bases, in that order; junction bases with no gene match: 10. The V gene's germline CDR1 is SGHTS and CDR2 YDEGEE. The CDR3 sequence: CASSGTGGALINQPQHF. The CDR3 DNA is TGTGCCAGCAGCGGGACAGGGGGGGCCCTTATAAATCAGCCCCAGCATTTT.

This sequence joins TRBV23-1 and TRBJ2-7; D is unclear. TRBV23-1 is classed as an ORF, of uncertain function. The CDR3 has 14 residues. Trimming took off 0 bases at V and 2 bases at J, with 8 bases between the two ends. CDR3 DNA: TGCGCCAGCAGTCAATCGGGCAGACCCTACGAGCAGTACTTC. Translation: CASSQSGRPYEQYF.

The chain employs TRBV23-1 and TRBJ2-2; 7 bases are shared with TRBD1. TRBV23-1 qualifies as an ORF whose function is uncertain. J was trimmed by 9 bases and V by 3 bases; bases with no gene match: 4. The CDR3 length is 13 residues. In DNA, the CDR3 is TGCGCCAGCAGTCAGAGGGGGCGAAGGGAGCTGTTTTTT. It is translated as CASSQRGRRELFF.

The rearrangement uses TRBV27 and TRBJ2-2, with 12 bases matching TRBD2. J lost 6 bases, V lost 4 bases, and 9 bases had no gene match. The CDR3 runs 17 residues. CDR1 is MNHEY and CDR2 is SMNVEV in the germline V gene (reference sequence). This chain's CDR3 is CASSSGLAGMGPGELFF. The DNA of the CDR3 is TGTGCCAGCAGTTCCGGACTAGCGGGAATGGGGCCCGGGGAGCTGTTTTTT.

This sequence joins TRBV4-3 and TRBJ1-5, with a possible D match to TRBD1 (6 bases). CDR1 is LGHNA and CDR2 is YSLEER in the germline V gene. This CDR3 has 15 amino acids. V was pared by 0 bases and J by 4 bases, with 10 bases between. The CDR3 region is CASSQDGQRNQPQHF. The CDR3 coding sequence is TGCGCCAGCAGCCAAGATGGACAGCGTAATCAGCCCCAGCATTTT.

The genes are TRBV15 and TRBJ2-2, with D possibly being TRBD1 (5 bases). V was cut by 3 bases and J by 5 bases, with 10 bases left in between. Germline V gene data show CDR1 as LNHNV and CDR2 as YYDKDF (reference sequence). CDR3 length equals 14 residues. The CDR3 loop reads CATSSIRGTGELFF. DNA for the CDR3: TGTGCCACCAGCAGTATAAGGGGTACCGGGGAGCTGTTTTTT.

The chain has TRBV6-5 and TRBJ1-2; D unresolved. The V end was cut by 4 bases, the J end by 8 bases, with 14 bases between. Germline CDR1 and CDR2: MNHEY and SVGAGI. The CDR3 totals 13 residues. This CDR3 reads CASSLTPGSGYTF. The CDR3 DNA follows: TGTGCCAGCAGTTTAACCCCGGGAAGCGGCTACACCTTC.

The rearrangement links TRBV27 to TRBJ1-1; 8 bases line up with TRBD1. Germline assignment: CDR1 MNHEY and CDR2 SMNVEV (reference sequence). J gave up 4 bases and V 2 bases, and 9 bases lay outside the gene matches. This CDR3 is built from 16 residues. The CDR3 spells CASSLRQGALATEAFF. The CDR3 DNA sequence: TGTGCCAGCAGTTTAAGGCAGGGGGCGCTGGCCACTGAAGCTTTCTTT.

This sequence joins TRBV13 and TRBJ1-1, with 10 bases fitting TRBD1. Germline values: CDR1 PRHDT, CDR2 FYEKMQ (reference sequence). J was trimmed by 6 bases and V by 6 bases; bases with no gene match: 4. The CDR3 spans 13 residues. CDR3 residues: CASRETGGAEAFF. CDR3 nucleotides: TGTGCCAGCAGAGAGACAGGGGGCGCTGAAGCTTTCTTT.

The chain combines TRBV29-1 with TRBJ1-2, with D possibly being TRBD1 (6 bases). Germline V lookup: CDR1 SQVTM, CDR2 ANQGSEA. Trimming took off 5 bases at V and 4 bases at J, with 11 bases between the two ends. The CDR3 is 12 residues long. The CDR3 spells CSVQGQSYGYTF. CDR3 coding DNA: TGCAGCGTTCAAGGACAGAGCTATGGCTACACCTTC.

The chain has TRBV5-5 and TRBJ1-5; 7 positions agree with TRBD1. From germline, CDR1 is SGHKS and CDR2 YYEKEE (reference sequence). The CDR3 runs to 17 residues. With V trimmed by 1 base and J by 7 bases, 14 bases remained unmatched. DNA for the CDR3: TGTGCCAGCAGCTTGATTTTAACCCAGGGGGTGGGGCAGCCCCAGCATTTT. Amino acid sequence: CASSLILTQGVGQPQHF.

This chain uses TRBV5-1 with TRBJ2-3; TRBD2 matches 11 bases. Germline V gene lookup returns CDR1 SGHRS and CDR2 YFSETQ. Trimming cost V 4 bases and J 6 bases; bases outside gene matches: 4. This CDR3 has 14 amino acids. The CDR3 sequence: CASSAASGRDTQYF. The DNA for the CDR3 is TGCGCCAGCAGCGCCGCTAGCGGGAGGGATACGCAGTATTTT.

The chain employs TRBV6-1 and TRBJ2-5, with 8 bases aligning to TRBD2. The germline V gene has CDR1 MNHNS and CDR2 SASEGT. The V gene end was trimmed by 6 bases and the J gene end by 4 bases; junction bases not matched to a gene: 10. This CDR3 contains 15 residues. CDR3 in amino acids: CASREGSGRPETQYF. For the CDR3, the DNA is TGTGCCAGCAGGGAGGGCAGCGGGAGACCAGAGACCCAGTACTTC.

This rearrangement joins TRBV5-1 to TRBJ1-1, with D uncertain. CDR1 is SGHRS, CDR2 YFSETQ, per germline. The CDR3 has 17 residues. Trimming stripped 4 bases from V and 1 base from J, with 20 bases between. The CDR3 spells CASSGPSWARGNTEAFF. CDR3 bases: TGCGCCAGCAGCGGACCTTCTTGGGCGCGGGGGAACACTGAAGCTTTCTTT.

The chain has TRBV4-1 and TRBJ2-1; 7 positions match TRBD2. Unmatched junction bases numbered 12, after V lost 0 bases and J lost 10 bases. Per the germline V gene, CDR1 is MGHRA and CDR2 is YSYEKL. The CDR3 is 16 amino acids. The CDR3: CASSQDAGVGEREQFF. CDR3 DNA: TGCGCCAGCAGCCAAGATGCGGGGGTTGGCGAGAGAGAGCAGTTCTTC.

This chain joins TRBV18 and TRBJ1-2, with D maybe TRBD1 (5 bases). V lost 3 bases and J 11 bases, leaving 16 bases between the germline ends. This CDR3 has 13 amino acids. Germline CDR1 reads KGHSH; CDR2 reads LQKENI. CDR3 nucleotide sequence: TGTGCCAGCTCACCCGGGATGACCCGGGGGTACACCTTC. Protein sequence: CASSPGMTRGYTF.

The V call is TRBV10-3, the J call TRBJ1-5; TRBD1 is a possible D gene (5 bases). The V gene lost 3 bases and the J gene lost 3 bases, with 18 bases spanning the gap. The germline CDR1 and CDR2 sequences are ENHRY and SYGVKD. There are 17 residues in the CDR3. This CDR3 reads CAISEDGRTPLNQPQHF. The DNA of the CDR3 is TGTGCCATCAGTGAAGACGGGAGGACACCGCTCAATCAGCCCCAGCATTTT.